A single sample gave rise to the 20 T cell receptor beta chains below, sequenced in a study of T cells after yellow fever vaccination. TCRdb analysed the 5' RACE reads with MiXCR anew, one entry per CDR3 protein. The sample records 300,000 or so distinct CDR3 sequences, under 15% being singletons. The input for sequencing was CD4+ T cells sorted from PBMCs, taken 45 days after the yellow fever booster vaccination. Receptors were obtained from a man aged 25 to 45 who received the YFV17D yellow fever vaccine.

This clonotype appeared many times. The rearrangement links TRBV5-1 to TRBJ2-1, with D possibly matching TRBD2 (6 bases). In germline, CDR1 is SGHRS, CDR2 YFSETQ. CDR3 length equals 16 residues. With 4 bases removed from V and 9 bases from J, the gap between germline ends came to 23 bases. CDR3 region: CASSRESGNHGGEQFF. As DNA, the CDR3 is TGCGCCAGCAGCCGCGAGTCAGGGAACCACGGGGGTGAGCAGTTCTTC.

This clonotype came up a few times. The V and J genes are TRBV12-3 or TRBV12-4 and TRBJ2-2; tentative D call: TRBD1 (6 bases). The CDR3 contains 15 residues. Trimming took 5 bases from V and 6 from J, leaving 16 bases between them. The CDR3 protein is CASSPGPEGAGELFF. The DNA for the CDR3 is TGTGCCAGCAGTCCGGGACCAGAGGGGGCCGGGGAGCTGTTTTTT.

This clonotype was picked up a small number of times. The chain links TRBV24-1 to TRBJ2-1; TRBD2 agrees at 11 bases. This CDR3 is built from 18 residues. Germline V CDR1 and CDR2: KGHDR, SFDVKD. With 2 bases clipped from V and 7 bases from J, the junction kept 12 bases outside the gene matches. The CDR3 DNA is TGTGCCACCAGTGATTCTCGGGTAGCGGGAGGGCCTGTGAATGAGCAGTTCTTC. It yields the protein CATSDSRVAGGPVNEQFF.

This chain links TRBV5-6 with TRBJ2-1; a possible D gene is TRBD1 (5 bases). The CDR3 has 13 residues. V was trimmed by 2 bases and J by 10 bases, leaving 13 bases between them. CDR1 and CDR2 from the germline V gene are SGHDT and YYEEEE. Here the CDR3 DNA reads TGTGCCAGCAGCTTTGACAGAAGGTCCGAGCAGTTCTTC. It specifies CASSFDRRSEQFF.

This clonotype was counted only a few times. The chain carries TRBV20-1 and TRBJ2-1, with D maybe TRBD2 (5 bases). Germline V gene lookup returns CDR1 DFQATT and CDR2 SNEGSKA (reference sequence). The CDR3 totals 14 residues. Trimming removed 5 bases at V and 4 bases at J, with 15 bases between. CDR3 DNA sequence: TGCAGTGCTCCGCGGAGAGGGCCTTACAATGAGCAGTTCTTC. It is translated as CSAPRRGPYNEQFF.

This clonotype was counted only a few times. This chain uses TRBV11-2 with TRBJ1-4; D is perhaps TRBD1 (5 bases). Germline lookup yields CDR1 SGHAT and CDR2 FQNNGV. The germline V and J ends were trimmed by 0 bases and 8 bases, with 13 bases remaining between them. CDR3 length: 15 amino acids. The CDR3 reads CASSLDRTGLEKLFF. The CDR3 DNA reads TGTGCCAGCAGCTTAGATCGTACAGGACTGGAAAAACTGTTTTTT.

This clonotype was observed a handful of times. The chain combines TRBV7-2 with TRBJ2-3, with unresolved D. The germline CDR1 and CDR2 sequences are SGHTA and FQGNSA. V lost 1 base, J lost 7 bases, and 12 bases lay in between. The CDR3 consists of 14 residues. CDR3 sequence reads: CASSLVLGTYTQYF. The DNA for the CDR3 is TGTGCCAGCAGCTTAGTCTTAGGAACCTATACGCAGTATTTT.

This chain uses TRBV5-1 with TRBJ2-1; 8 bases align to TRBD2. The CDR3 length is 13 residues. The ends lost 7 bases at V and 7 bases at J; junction bases unmatched: 7. Germline CDR1 and CDR2: SGHRS and YFSETQ. CDR3 sequence reads: CASAGGGKNEQFF. In DNA, the CDR3 is TGCGCCAGCGCGGGGGGAGGTAAAAATGAGCAGTTCTTC. The full variable domain, its missing parts supplied by reference TRBV5-1 and TRBJ2-1, is KAGVTQTPRYLIKTRGQQVTLSCSPISGHRSVSWYQQTPGQGLQFLFEYFSETQRNKGNFPGRFSGRQFSNSRSEMNVSTLELGDSALYLCASAGGGKNEQFFGPGTRLTVL.

There are a few counts of this clonotype. The chain joins TRBV6-4 to TRBJ1-2; 10 bases match TRBD1. The germline V gene encodes CDR1 MRHNA and CDR2 SNTAGT. The length of the CDR3 is 14 residues. Germline trimming cut 5 bases from V and 4 bases from J; bases unmatched to any gene: 4. The CDR3 region is CASSPGQGPYGYTF. The CDR3 coding sequence is TGTGCCAGCAGTCCGGGACAGGGGCCCTATGGCTACACCTTC.

This clonotype came up a few times. The genes are TRBV6-2 or TRBV6-3 and TRBJ2-5, with TRBD2 as a possible D gene (5 bases). Deletions cut 5 bases from V and 4 bases from J, with 8 bases between. Germline V lookup: CDR1 MNHEY, CDR2 SVGEGT. The CDR3 length is 12 residues. DNA of the CDR3: TGTGCCAGCAGTCGGCTAGCAGAGACCCAGTACTTC. It specifies CASSRLAETQYF.

Only a few counts were recorded for this clonotype. The chain couples TRBV27 to TRBJ1-5; possible D gene TRBD1, 6 bases. CDR3 size: 13 residues. V was trimmed by 3 bases and J by 7 bases, leaving 10 bases between them. Germline V gene sequence: CDR1 MNHEY, CDR2 SMNVEV (reference sequence). The CDR3 here is CASSFAGAQPQHF. In DNA form, the CDR3 reads TGTGCCAGCAGTTTTGCGGGGGCCCAGCCCCAGCATTTT.

This clonotype was found a few times. The chain has TRBV7-2 and TRBJ2-2; 12 bases are a match to TRBD2. There are 15 residues in the CDR3. Per germline, CDR1 SGHTA and CDR2 FQGNSA. J gave up 7 bases and V 6 bases, and 6 bases lay outside the gene matches. The CDR3 is CASRTSGSGNGELFF. The CDR3 coding sequence is TGTGCCAGCAGGACTAGCGGGAGCGGAAACGGGGAGCTGTTTTTT.

About this clonotype itself: Since the CDR3 does not end with the conserved phenylalanine or tryptophan, this likely comes from a read error. The chain couples TRBV12-3 or TRBV12-4 to TRBJ2-7, with TRBD2 matching over 14 bases. The length of the CDR3 is 15 residues. The V segment lost 7 bases and the J segment 3 bases; nucleotides outside the gene matches: 5. The CDR3 DNA sequence: TGTGCCAGCACCCCAGGACTAGCGGGGGGCTACGAGCAGTACTAC. This encodes CASTPGLAGGYEQYY.

Only a few counts were recorded for this clonotype. This chain uses TRBV20-1 with TRBJ2-1; 9 bases are shared with TRBD2. The CDR3 loop spans 15 amino acids. The germline V gene has CDR1 DFQATT and CDR2 SNEGSKA (reference sequence). With 0 bases clipped from V and 5 bases from J, the junction kept 5 bases outside the gene matches. The CDR3 sequence: CSARDPLAGNNEQFF. The CDR3 DNA sequence: TGCAGTGCTAGAGATCCCCTAGCGGGGAACAATGAGCAGTTCTTC.

This clonotype appeared a few times. The rearrangement uses TRBV7-8 and TRBJ2-1; 10 nucleotides align to TRBD2. Germline V CDR1 and CDR2: SGHVS, FQNEAQ. CDR3 size: 16 residues. Trimming cost V 2 bases and J 8 bases; bases outside gene matches: 9. CDR3 region: CASSLMSSGSTYEQFF. CDR3 nucleotides: TGTGCCAGCAGCTTAATGTCTAGCGGGAGTACATATGAGCAGTTCTTC.

V usage is TRBV7-9 and J usage is TRBJ1-2; 8 positions agree with TRBD1. Trimming at V came to 5 bases and at J to 4 bases, leaving 9 bases not matched to a gene. Per germline, CDR1 SEHNR and CDR2 FQNEAQ (reference sequence). The CDR3 totals 15 residues. CDR3 nucleotides: TGTGCCAGCAGCCCTCGGACAGGGTCGAGCTATGGCTACACCTTC. It specifies CASSPRTGSSYGYTF.

The chain carries TRBV20-1 and TRBJ2-2, with 10 bases identical to TRBD1. J gave up 3 bases and V 5 bases, and 6 bases lay outside the gene matches. Per germline, CDR1 DFQATT and CDR2 SNEGSKA (reference sequence). CDR3 length equals 15 residues. The CDR3 DNA is TGCAGTGCTCCGACAGGGGGCGGGTACACCGGGGAGCTGTTTTTT. Protein: CSAPTGGGYTGELFF.

This clonotype was detected only a few times. The chain links TRBV5-1 to TRBJ2-3; 7 bases line up with TRBD2. V lost 4 bases to trimming and J lost 4 bases; unmatched junction nucleotides: 6. The CDR3 loop spans 14 amino acids. Germline V CDR1 and CDR2: SGHRS, YFSETQ. Written as DNA, the CDR3 is TGCGCCAGCAGCCCACTAGCGCAGCCAGATACGCAGTATTTT. It encodes CASSPLAQPDTQYF.

The V gene is TRBV5-1, the J gene TRBJ2-3, with 13 bases aligning to TRBD2. Trimming removed 4 bases from V and 6 bases from J; junction bases left unmatched: 11. Germline V gene lookup returns CDR1 SGHRS and CDR2 YFSETQ. The CDR3 length is 17 residues. CDR3 DNA: TGCGCCAGCAGCACTATACTAGCGGGAGGGCCTGTGGATACGCAGTATTTT. It yields the protein CASSTILAGGPVDTQYF.

This clonotype was recorded a few times. The chain is built from TRBV2 and TRBJ2-3; possible D gene TRBD1, 6 bases. The V and J ends lost 8 bases and 2 bases respectively, with 14 bases between them. The V gene's germline CDR1 is SNHLY and CDR2 FYNNEI. This CDR3 region has 14 residues. CDR3 coding DNA: TGTGCCAGCGGACAGACCATCAACACAGATACGCAGTATTTT. Translating gives CASGQTINTDTQYF.